This T cell receptor beta chain emerged from a study of blood T cell repertoires in COVID-19 (dated by TCRdb to about 2020). Concerning the study at large: Samples from collaborators originated in the United States, Italy and Spain and spanned both the acute and convalescent phases of COVID-19. The material from the prospective study consisted of cDNA or gDNA derived from T cells, B-cell-depleted T cells, or PBMCs. Deeply sampled blood TCRbeta repertoires from subjects exposed to, actively infected with, or recovered from COVID-19 were included in the dataset. The repertoires were released in a freely available public database meant as a resource for research on the immune response to SARS-CoV-2. Samples were obtained from the ongoing ImmuneRACE study (first 160 participants) and from roughly 1,300 subjects provided by 6 global collaborators. A de-identified subject ID, COVID-19 status, age in years and sex were almost always included in the sample metadata. Where HLA class I and class II types were available, the types were taken from metadata supplied by the sample provider, not from assay-based typing.

About this clone: This clone's antigen is unknown. No clone much larger than this one lies a single base away; base qualities are absent.

The germline V gene yields SNHLY for CDR1 and FYNNEI for CDR2. From cysteine to phenylalanine, the CDR3 is 14 amino acids long. Of the read, only the CDR3 DNA is kept; its 42 bases are in frame from base 1. Trimming removed 7 bases from V and 3 bases from J, leaving 10 bases between the germline ends. The immunoSEQ Assay, a bias-controlled multiplex PCR, was used to amplify TCRbeta CDR3 regions from genomic DNA. Per the source publication's procedure: Nucleated cell counts per sample were estimated from amplification of reference gene primers within the assay. To quantify the absolute abundance of each unique TCRbeta CDR3 rearrangement, sequence reads were collapsed and filtered. Productive Simpson clonality was computed per sample as the square root of Simpson's diversity index over productive rearrangements. TCRdb holds this immuneACCESS table with in-frame rearrangements only. Some clones are missing; in checked studies, unresolved V genes explain under half, and the rest has no known cause. For V, J and clone size, that table is used; D and trimming come from the DNA. The sample contains about 160,000 clones, around 84% of them found a single time. In total, the top ten clones hold about 5.6% of the sample.

Results the study describes overall, beyond this receptor: The quantity of clinical and demographic metadata differed by source and by participant and was supplied without curation.

In Seattle, one collaborating source enrolled patients while the infection was active and tracked those patients longitudinally over the course of disease. Whole blood was collected in K2EDTA tubes by collaborating institutions according to the institutions' own protocols. For TCRbeta analysis, collaborator samples were shipped as frozen whole blood, as isolated PBMCs, or as DNA extracted from either sample type. The chain joins TRBV2 to TRBJ1-6; TRBD1 is a possible D gene, resting on 6 matching bases. The source of this sequence is a woman aged 45 to 65 with COVID-19, enrolled during active disease. The sample consisted of peripheral blood. The CDR3 protein: CASKEGGYNSPLHF. The DNA is as follows: TGTGCCAGCAAGGAAGGGGGCTATAATTCACCCCTCCACTTT.